This TCR beta chain was documented in a study of blood T cell repertoires in COVID-19. Study in general: The United States, Italy and Spain were the sources of the acute and convalescent COVID-19 samples. Sources were T cells, B-cell-depleted T cells, or PBMCs; the material itself was cDNA or gDNA.

This clone was observed a single time. Per the study methods: Estimation of nucleated cell counts relied on the amplification of reference gene primers. The repertoire was sequenced with immunoSEQ multiplex PCR; TCRdb's copy has only in-frame clones and lacks some. The V and J calls and clone size come from that table; D and trimming were worked out from the DNA. This table holds hundreds of thousands of clones, 86% found once. J was trimmed by 5 bases and V by 2 bases; bases with no gene match: 7. Germline CDR1 is SGHRS and CDR2 is YFSETQ. CDR3 length: 15 amino acids. This chain links TRBV5-1 with TRBJ2-1, with 7 positions matching TRBD2. The receptor was isolated from a young woman who had recovered from COVID-19. The sample consisted of peripheral blood. CDR3 DNA: TGCGCCAGCAGCTTCGGCGGGGGACGCAACAATGAGCAGTTCTTC. This codes for CASSFGGGRNNEQFF.